This T cell receptor beta chain derives from a study of blood T cell repertoires in COVID-19. Study context: COVID-19 samples, acute and convalescent, were from the United States, Italy and Spain. In each case, the material was cDNA or gDNA derived from T cells, B-cell-depleted T cells, or PBMCs.

Trimming took 1 base from V and 0 from J; bases not matched to a gene: 2. The CDR3 totals 16 residues. Germline loops: CDR1 SGHAT, CDR2 FQNNGV. Methods used by the authors: Estimates of nucleated cell counts were drawn from the amplification of reference gene primers. TCRdb keeps only in-frame clones here, not all; method: immunoSEQ multiplex PCR. V, J and clone size derive from that table, while D and trimming were established from the DNA sequence. The sample includes over 120,000 clones, about 90% of them seen just once. Sequencing was done on a sample of peripheral blood. The clonotype was recovered from a woman aged 50 to 65 with acute or convalescent COVID-19. The chain joins TRBV11-2 to TRBJ2-3; 9 bases align to TRBD1. CDR3 sequence: CASSLGGQGSTDTQYF. The CDR3 coding sequence is TGTGCCAGCAGCTTAGGCGGACAGGGGAGCACAGATACGCAGTATTTT.